This TCR beta chain was identified during a study of shared clonotypes between healthy human individuals (dated by TCRdb to the early 2020s). General notes on the study: Three men and a couple of women, aged 18 to 49 years, made up the cohort. To estimate repertoire size and how much clonotypes are shared between individuals, the study performed deep sequencing of blood TCR repertoires from 4 to 6 healthy adults. Libraries were prepared and TCR repertoires were sequenced by different laboratories using diverse techniques, in order to increase sequencing depth and limit assay-specific biases. Leukapheresis yielded between about 0.85 and 9.5 billion PBMCs per donor. Per donor, three plates each were used for CD4 naive and CD4 memory, two for CD8 naive, and one for CD8 memory.

The donors were healthy, HIV-negative adults with no recently reported acute infections or vaccinations. All donors were Caucasian adults living in Nashville, Tennessee, USA. CD4+ T cells were enriched by magnetic negative selection; naive cells were then positively selected on CD45RA, and the negative fraction formed the memory subset. Blood was collected by leukapheresis, and PBMCs were isolated by Ficoll-Histopaque density gradient centrifugation and then cryopreserved in liquid nitrogen vapor phase. Analytical flow cytometry was used to check the purity and quantity of every magnetically sorted T cell population. Each sorted fraction had its genomic DNA isolated and then quantified by UV absorbance on a Nanodrop 2000c. Points the paper makes about the study in general: Across a handful of donors, 4.5% to 6.5% of naive CD4, more than 3% of naive CD8, about 2% of memory CD4, and around 0.4% of memory CD8 clonotypes were shared. Higher generation probabilities were observed for clonotypes shared by all four sorted-subset donors than for non-shared clonotypes. Sampling was limited to blood, and TCR repertoires in tissue likely differ from TCR repertoires in blood. The genetic and exposure-history diversity represented was limited by the small number of donors. Naive subsets generally had larger estimated clonotype richness than memory subsets did. Incomplete sequencing was indicated by rarefaction of sorted-subset datasets, despite the large sequencing depth. Based on pairwise subsampling, the degree of clonotype sharing among donors was expected to be affected by sequencing depth.

V is shortened by 4 bases, J by 2 bases, and the region joining them spans 13 bases. The germline V gene (reference sequence) specifies SGHNT as CDR1 and YYREEE as CDR2. The CDR3 has 15 amino acids, counting the end cysteine and phenylalanine. Only CDR3 DNA is held: 45 bases, read in frame from base 1. Using the deep immunoSEQ assay, multiplex PCR amplified TCR CDR3 regions from genomic DNA. For each cell subset, the extracted genomic DNA was distributed evenly across all wells of several immunoSEQ 96-well plates, and each plate served as one replicate. For sorted subsets, each replicate PCR was loaded with 200 ng genomic DNA, equivalent to about 30,000 T cell genomes. Purified libraries were measured with a Qubit 3.0 fluorometer, size-checked on a Bioanalyzer 2100, and measured again with the KAPA Library Quantification kit. A separate single-read 150-cycle Illumina NextSeq 550 flow cell was used to sequence each immunoSEQ 96-well plate. Regarding the original processing steps: The immunoSEQ output contained only junctional sequences without quality scores, so filtering could not match that applied to full-length reads. To assign V/J genes and CDR3, sequences were annotated using PyIR, a Python wrapper for IgBLAST v1.9, with IMGT germline references. Any read was removed if the V/J assignment was weak (E-value above 1e-6), the CDR3 was missing, or the read contained stop codons, out-of-frame junctions, or ambiguous translated residues. V3J clonotypes were defined by identical inferred V gene, J gene, and CDR3 amino acid sequence. Percentage overlap between repertoires was calculated by dividing the number of shared unique clonotypes by the size of the smaller repertoire. Repertoire richness was assessed with RTK rarefaction, the Chao1 estimator, and Recon v2.1 estimates of unobserved clonotypes. Generation probabilities were computed with OLGA for all TCRbeta clonotypes obtained by the gDNA method from several donors. TCRdb holds this immuneACCESS table with in-frame rearrangements only. Some clones are missing; in checked studies, unresolved V genes explain under half, and the rest has no known cause. The DNA was the basis for D and trimming; V, J and clone size are from that table. This sample lists roughly 640,000 clones; approximately 79% were detected once. Around 1.6% of the sample is held by the ten biggest clonotypes.

Of note for this clone: The antigen it binds to is not known. No base quality information exists; no much larger clone differs at one position.

The chain links TRBV5-4 with TRBJ1-3, with the D gene call left open. Sequences were obtained from memory CD4+ T cells sorted from blood. Read against the paper, the sample's cell subset or site label means: CD45RA-negative fraction. The receptor comes from a woman in her thirties in good health. CDR3 sequence: CASSPFGAAGNTIYF. The base sequence is TGTGCCAGCAGCCCATTCGGAGCGGCTGGAAACACCATATATTTT.